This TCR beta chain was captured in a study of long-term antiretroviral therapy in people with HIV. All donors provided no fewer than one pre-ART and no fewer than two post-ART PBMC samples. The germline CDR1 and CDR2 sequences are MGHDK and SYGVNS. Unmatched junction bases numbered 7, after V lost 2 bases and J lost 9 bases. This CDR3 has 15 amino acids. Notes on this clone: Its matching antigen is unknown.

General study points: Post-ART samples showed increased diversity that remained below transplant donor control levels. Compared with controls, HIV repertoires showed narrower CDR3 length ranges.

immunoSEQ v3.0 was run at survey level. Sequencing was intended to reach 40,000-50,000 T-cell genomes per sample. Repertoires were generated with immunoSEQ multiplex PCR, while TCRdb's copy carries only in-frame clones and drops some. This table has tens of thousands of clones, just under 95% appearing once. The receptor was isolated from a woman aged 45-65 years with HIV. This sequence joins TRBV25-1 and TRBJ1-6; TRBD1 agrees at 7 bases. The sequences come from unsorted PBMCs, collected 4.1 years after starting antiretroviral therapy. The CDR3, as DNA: TGTGCCAGCAGTGAAGACAGCCCAGGGGGTTCACCCCTCCACTTT. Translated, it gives CASSEDSPGGSPLHF.